Listed here are 14 T cell receptor beta chains from one sample, sequenced in a study of T cells after somatic rescue of genetic block. Repertoires were generated with immunoSEQ multiplex PCR, while TCRdb's copy carries only in-frame clones and drops some. Here the sample spans 9,500 to 15,000 clones, about 71% being singletons. The specimen sequenced was peripheral blood mononuclear cells (PBMCs). The receptors come from a boy younger than 18.

CDR3 sequence (DNA): TGTGCCAGCAGCTTGGAGGCACGAGGCTACGAGCAGTACTTC. Amino acids: CASSLEARGYEQYF. The chain combines TRBV5-6 with TRBJ2-7; D uncertain. CDR1 is SGHDT, CDR2 YYEEEE, per germline. This CDR3 spans 14 amino acids. V was clipped by 0 bases and J by 3 bases, with 10 bases between them.

This clone was counted once. The chain uses TRBV27 and TRBJ2-7, with TRBD1 matching over 11 bases. The ends lost 2 bases at V and 3 bases at J; junction bases unmatched: 3. This CDR3 has 15 residues. The germline V gene has CDR1 MNHEY and CDR2 SMNVEV (reference sequence). The CDR3 here is CASSLSGTGGYEQYF. The CDR3 DNA reads as TGTGCCAGCAGTTTAAGTGGGACAGGGGGCTACGAGCAGTACTTC.

This clone showed up just once. V usage is TRBV11-2 and J usage is TRBJ2-7; 7 positions agree with TRBD1. Trimming at V came to 5 bases and at J to 4 bases, leaving 8 bases not matched to a gene. Germline lookup yields CDR1 SGHAT and CDR2 FQNNGV. CDR3 length: 14 amino acids. CDR3 in amino acids: CASSSRQGIYEQYF. The CDR3 coding sequence is TGTGCCAGCAGCAGCCGACAGGGAATATACGAGCAGTACTTC.

The chain has TRBV10-3 and TRBJ2-5; D remains ambiguous. There are 13 residues in the CDR3. The V end was cut by 5 bases, the J end by 0 bases, with 7 bases between. Germline CDR1 ENHRY, CDR2 SYGVKD. The CDR3 DNA sequence: TGTGCCATCAGTCCAAGGTACCAAGAGACCCAGTACTTC. As protein: CAISPRYQETQYF.

The chain couples TRBV4-1 to TRBJ1-3, with D possibly TRBD1 on 5 matching bases. The CDR3 sequence is 17 residues long. V lost 2 bases to trimming and J lost 0 bases, with 14 bases between them. From germline, CDR1 is MGHRA and CDR2 YSYEKL. CDR3 region: CASSQPRQSSSGNTIYF. Here the CDR3 DNA reads TGCGCCAGCAGCCAACCCAGACAGTCCAGCTCTGGAAACACCATATATTTT.

In this sample, this clone is medium-sized. The chain couples TRBV15 to TRBJ2-1, with no clear D. V gave up 0 bases and J gave up 6 bases, with 3 bases separating them. The CDR3 totals 12 residues. The germline V gene has CDR1 LNHNV and CDR2 YYDKDF (reference sequence). The CDR3 DNA reads as TGTGCCACCAGCAGAGATCCCAATGAGCAGTTCTTC. Amino acid sequence: CATSRDPNEQFF.

V and J are TRBV6-5 and TRBJ2-5; 7 bases align to TRBD1. V lost 4 bases, J lost 4 bases, and 9 bases stayed unmatched. The CDR3 is 15 residues long. The germline V gene has CDR1 MNHEY and CDR2 SVGAGI. Here the CDR3 reads CASSSFEGARETQYF. CDR3 in DNA: TGTGCCAGCAGTTCCTTCGAGGGGGCCCGAGAGACCCAGTACTTC.

The V and J genes are TRBV6-6 and TRBJ2-3, with TRBD1 identical over 8 bases. CDR1 MNHNY and CDR2 SVGAGI come from the germline V gene (reference sequence). V lost 2 bases, J lost 0 bases, and 4 bases stayed unmatched. CDR3 length equals 16 residues. CDR3 sequence reads: CASSYGTGPSTDTQYF. CDR3 nucleotide sequence: TGTGCCAGCAGTTACGGGACAGGCCCTAGCACAGATACGCAGTATTTT.

CDR3: CASKGLRGTDTQYF. The DNA of the CDR3 is TGTGCCAGTAAAGGACTGAGGGGCACAGATACGCAGTATTTT. V and J are TRBV28 and TRBJ2-3; possible D gene TRBD2, 5 bases. Germline V gene data show CDR1 as MDHEN and CDR2 as SYDVKM. The CDR3 runs to 14 residues. V lost 9 bases and J 1 base, leaving 14 bases between the germline ends.

This chain connects TRBV19 to TRBJ1-5; no firm D call. Looked up from germline, CDR1 is LNHDA and CDR2 is SQIVND (reference sequence). This CDR3 has 15 residues. V was trimmed by 5 bases and J by 1 base, leaving 12 bases between them. The CDR3 is CASSYGVGSNQPQHF. CDR3 DNA sequence: TGTGCCAGTAGTTACGGAGTAGGGAGCAATCAGCCCCAGCATTTT.

The V and J genes are TRBV19 and TRBJ1-4, with 7 bases matching TRBD1. Per germline, CDR1 LNHDA and CDR2 SQIVND (reference sequence). V gave up 6 bases and J gave up 7 bases; unmatched junction bases: 5. This CDR3 comprises 13 residues. This chain's CDR3 is CASREQGFEKLFF. CDR3 coding DNA: TGTGCCAGTAGGGAACAGGGGTTTGAAAAACTGTTTTTT.

The rearrangement joins TRBV6-1 to TRBJ2-7; 7 bases are a match to TRBD2. This CDR3 comprises 14 residues. CDR1 is MNHNS and CDR2 is SASEGT in the germline V gene. Trimming at V came to 5 bases and at J to 0 bases, leaving 4 bases not matched to a gene. CDR3 region: CASSNGGYSYEQYF. The CDR3 DNA follows: TGTGCCAGCAGTAACGGGGGGTACTCCTACGAGCAGTACTTC.

The table lists this clone with a few counts. The V call is TRBV6-4, the J call TRBJ1-6, with TRBD1 as a possible D gene (6 bases). The CDR3 runs to 14 residues. The germline CDR1 and CDR2 sequences are MRHNA and SNTAGT. V shed 6 bases and J shed 6 bases, with 12 bases lying between them. CDR3: CASSTGQRNSPLHF. DNA for the CDR3: TGTGCCAGCAGCACGGGACAACGTAATTCACCCCTCCACTTT.

J is TRBJ1-2 and V is TRBV11-1; 8 nucleotides agree with TRBD1. The length of the CDR3 is 14 residues. CDR1 is SGHAT, CDR2 FQDESV, per germline (reference sequence). The junction had 3 bases not matched to a gene; V was cut back by 3 bases and J by 3 bases. CDR3 loop: CASSFEGQDYGYTF. As DNA, the CDR3 is TGTGCCAGCAGCTTTGAGGGACAGGACTATGGCTACACCTTC. Drawing the rest from reference TRBV11-1 and TRBJ1-2, the complete variable domain is EAEVAQSPRYKITEKSQAVAFWCDPISGHATLYWYRQILGQGPELLVQFQDESVVDDSQLPKDRFSAERLKGVDSTLKIQPAELGDSAMYLCASSFEGQDYGYTFGSGTRLTVV.